This T cell receptor beta chain appears in the sequencing data of a study of cytotoxic CD8 clonotypes in ibrutinib-treated CLL. Study conclusions and caveats: At ibrutinib response, clonality increased, and at progression it declined back toward baseline.

Using immunoSEQ multiplex PCR, the repertoire was profiled, and TCRdb retains in-frame clones only, with some absent. Altogether more than 110,000 clones are present, about three quarters being singletons, with the ten largest covering about 5%. Germline CDR1 MNHEY, CDR2 SMNVEV (reference sequence). CDR3 length equals 13 residues. Trimming left V 5 bases short and J 5 bases short, with 11 bases between. In its sample, this clone was seen a few times. Its matching antigen is unknown. This sample comprised PBMCs, obtained after 24 months of ibrutinib treatment. The TCR originated in a human donor with chronic lymphocytic leukemia. V and J are TRBV27 and TRBJ2-3; D is perhaps TRBD2 (6 bases). DNA for the CDR3: TGTGCCAGCAGTGGAGGGCCCAAAGATACGCAGTATTTT. Protein: CASSGGPKDTQYF.